This T cell receptor beta chain was documented in a study of chronic HIV infection and antiretroviral therapy. The sample holds many counts of this clonotype. Germline loops: CDR1 MDHEN, CDR2 SYDVKM. The CDR3 loop spans 13 amino acids. V was trimmed by 7 bases and J by 5 bases, leaving 15 bases between them. MiXCR was run by TCRdb on the 5' RACE reads, yielding one entry per CDR3 protein. The sample holds about 38,000 distinct CDR3 sequences, 8.2% seen once. Sequencing used peripheral blood. The J gene is TRBJ2-7, the V gene TRBV28; weak D call: TRBD1 (5 bases). The sequence was obtained from an adult who had HIV and had not received antiretroviral therapy, or was an uninfected healthy control (not recorded which). The CDR3 sequence is CASTPARAHEQYF. In DNA form, the CDR3 reads TGTGCCAGCACCCCCGCCAGGGCCCACGAGCAGTACTTC.